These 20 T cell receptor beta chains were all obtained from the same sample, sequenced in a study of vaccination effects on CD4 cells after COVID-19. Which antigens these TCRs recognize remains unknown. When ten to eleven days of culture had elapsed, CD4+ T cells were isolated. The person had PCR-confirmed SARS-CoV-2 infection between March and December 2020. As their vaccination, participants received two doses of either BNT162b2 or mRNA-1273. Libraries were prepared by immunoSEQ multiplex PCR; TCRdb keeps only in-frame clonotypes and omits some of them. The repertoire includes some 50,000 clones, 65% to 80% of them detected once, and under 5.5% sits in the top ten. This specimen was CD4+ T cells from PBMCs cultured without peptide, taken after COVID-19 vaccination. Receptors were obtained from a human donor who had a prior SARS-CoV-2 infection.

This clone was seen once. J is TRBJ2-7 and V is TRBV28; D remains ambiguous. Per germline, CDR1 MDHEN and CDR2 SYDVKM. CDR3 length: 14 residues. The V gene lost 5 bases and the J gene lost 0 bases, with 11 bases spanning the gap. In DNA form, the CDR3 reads TGTGCCAGCAGTACCCCCAGCAGCTCCTACGAGCAGTACTTC. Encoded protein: CASSTPSSSYEQYF.

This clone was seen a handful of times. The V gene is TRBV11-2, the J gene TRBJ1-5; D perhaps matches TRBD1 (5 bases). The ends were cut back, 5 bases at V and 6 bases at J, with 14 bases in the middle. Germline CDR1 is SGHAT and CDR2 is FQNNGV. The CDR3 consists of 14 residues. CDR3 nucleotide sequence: TGTGCCAGCAGCCGGGGGACCCAGGGTCAGCCCCAGCATTTT. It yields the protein CASSRGTQGQPQHF.

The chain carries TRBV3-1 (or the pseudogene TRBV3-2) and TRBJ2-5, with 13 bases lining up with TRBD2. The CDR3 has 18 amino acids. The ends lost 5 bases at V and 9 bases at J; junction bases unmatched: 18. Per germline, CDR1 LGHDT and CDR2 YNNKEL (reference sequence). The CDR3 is CASSSRWTSGSLIGSQYF. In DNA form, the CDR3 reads TGTGCCAGCAGCTCGAGATGGACTAGCGGGAGCCTGATCGGGTCCCAGTACTTC.

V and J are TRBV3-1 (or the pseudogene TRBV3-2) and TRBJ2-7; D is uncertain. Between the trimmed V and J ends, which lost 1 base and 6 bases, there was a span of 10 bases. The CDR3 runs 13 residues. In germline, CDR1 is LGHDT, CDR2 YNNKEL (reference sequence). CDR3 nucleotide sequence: TGTGCCAGCAGCCAAGTTCAGTTTTCCGAGCAGTACTTC. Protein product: CASSQVQFSEQYF.

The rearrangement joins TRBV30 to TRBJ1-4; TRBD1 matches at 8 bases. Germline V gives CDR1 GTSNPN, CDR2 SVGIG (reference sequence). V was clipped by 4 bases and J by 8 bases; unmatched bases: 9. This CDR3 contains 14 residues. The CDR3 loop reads CAWTGTGGGEKLFF. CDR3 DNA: TGTGCCTGGACTGGAACAGGGGGTGGCGAAAAACTGTTTTTT.

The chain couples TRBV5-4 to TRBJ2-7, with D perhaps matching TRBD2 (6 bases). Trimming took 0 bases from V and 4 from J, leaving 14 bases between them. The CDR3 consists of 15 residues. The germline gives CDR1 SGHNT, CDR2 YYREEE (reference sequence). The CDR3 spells CASSLVHGGTYEQYF. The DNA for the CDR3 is TGTGCCAGCAGCTTGGTTCACGGCGGGACTTACGAGCAGTACTTC.

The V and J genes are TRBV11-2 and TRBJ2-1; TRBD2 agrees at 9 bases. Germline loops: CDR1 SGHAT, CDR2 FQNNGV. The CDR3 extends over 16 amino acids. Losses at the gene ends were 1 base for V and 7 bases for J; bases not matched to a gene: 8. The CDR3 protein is CASSLVRGGASNEQFF. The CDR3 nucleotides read TGTGCCAGCAGCTTAGTACGCGGGGGGGCGAGTAATGAGCAGTTCTTC. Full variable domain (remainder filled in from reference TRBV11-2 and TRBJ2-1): EAGVAQSPRYKIIEKRQSVAFWCNPISGHATLYWYQQILGQGPKLLIQFQNNGVVDDSQLPKDRFSAERLKGVDSTLKIQPAKLEDSAVYLCASSLVRGGASNEQFFGPGTRLTVL.

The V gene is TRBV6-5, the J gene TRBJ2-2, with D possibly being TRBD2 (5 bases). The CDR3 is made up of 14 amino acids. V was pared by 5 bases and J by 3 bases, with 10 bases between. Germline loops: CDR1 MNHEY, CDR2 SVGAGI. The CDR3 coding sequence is TGTGCCAGCAGTCCAGCGGTATACACCGGGGAGCTGTTTTTT. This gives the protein CASSPAVYTGELFF.

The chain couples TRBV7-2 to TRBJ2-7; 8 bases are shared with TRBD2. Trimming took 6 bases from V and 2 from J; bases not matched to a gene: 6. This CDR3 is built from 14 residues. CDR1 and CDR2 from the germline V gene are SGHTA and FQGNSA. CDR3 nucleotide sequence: TGTGCCAGCAGGAAACTAGCGGAGACCTACGAGCAGTACTTC. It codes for CASRKLAETYEQYF.

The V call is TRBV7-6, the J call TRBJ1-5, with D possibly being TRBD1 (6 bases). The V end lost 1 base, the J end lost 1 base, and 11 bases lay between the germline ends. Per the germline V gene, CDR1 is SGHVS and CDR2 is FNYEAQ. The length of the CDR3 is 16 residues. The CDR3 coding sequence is TGTGCCAGCAGCTTAGGGGGGGCGCAGAGCAATCAGCCCCAGCATTTT. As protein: CASSLGGAQSNQPQHF.

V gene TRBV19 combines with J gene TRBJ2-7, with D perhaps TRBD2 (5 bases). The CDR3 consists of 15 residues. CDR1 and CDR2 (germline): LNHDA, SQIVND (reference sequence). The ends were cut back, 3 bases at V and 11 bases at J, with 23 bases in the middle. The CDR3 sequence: CASSIVAGAGRVEYF. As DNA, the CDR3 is TGTGCCAGTAGTATTGTCGCGGGCGCAGGCCGGGTGGAGTACTTC.

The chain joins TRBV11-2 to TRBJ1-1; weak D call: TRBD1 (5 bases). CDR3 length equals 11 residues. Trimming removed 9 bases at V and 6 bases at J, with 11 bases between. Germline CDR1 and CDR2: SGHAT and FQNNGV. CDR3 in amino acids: CASVGVAEAFF. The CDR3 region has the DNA TGTGCCAGTGTGGGGGTGGCTGAAGCTTTCTTT. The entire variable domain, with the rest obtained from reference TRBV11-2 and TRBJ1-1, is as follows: EAGVAQSPRYKIIEKRQSVAFWCNPISGHATLYWYQQILGQGPKLLIQFQNNGVVDDSQLPKDRFSAERLKGVDSTLKIQPAKLEDSAVYLCASVGVAEAFFGQGTRLTVV.

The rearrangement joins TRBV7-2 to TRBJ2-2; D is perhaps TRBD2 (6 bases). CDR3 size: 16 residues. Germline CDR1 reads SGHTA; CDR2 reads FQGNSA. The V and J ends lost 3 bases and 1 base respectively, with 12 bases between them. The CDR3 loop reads CASSFFGGKNTGELFF. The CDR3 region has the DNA TGTGCCAGCAGCTTTTTTGGGGGGAAGAACACCGGGGAGCTGTTTTTT.

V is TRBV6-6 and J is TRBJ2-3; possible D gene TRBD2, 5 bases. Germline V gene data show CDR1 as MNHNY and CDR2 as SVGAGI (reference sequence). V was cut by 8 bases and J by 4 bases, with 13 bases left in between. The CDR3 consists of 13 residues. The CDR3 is CASSSWESDTQYF. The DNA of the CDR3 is TGTGCCAGCTCTTCTTGGGAGTCAGATACGCAGTATTTT.

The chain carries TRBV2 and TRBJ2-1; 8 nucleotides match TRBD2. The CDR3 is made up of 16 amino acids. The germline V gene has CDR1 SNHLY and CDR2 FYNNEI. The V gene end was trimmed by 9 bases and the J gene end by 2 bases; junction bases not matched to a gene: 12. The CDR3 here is CASSPEAGDPYNEQFF. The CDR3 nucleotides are TGTGCCAGTTCACCCGAAGCGGGGGATCCCTACAATGAGCAGTTCTTC.

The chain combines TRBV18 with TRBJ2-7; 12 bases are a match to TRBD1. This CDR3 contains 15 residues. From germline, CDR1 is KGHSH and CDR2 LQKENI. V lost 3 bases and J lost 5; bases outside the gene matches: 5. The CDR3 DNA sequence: TGTGCCAGCTCACCCCCGGGACAGGGGGCTGACGAGCAGTACTTC. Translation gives CASSPPGQGADEQYF. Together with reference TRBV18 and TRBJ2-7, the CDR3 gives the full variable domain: NAGVMQNPRHLVRRRGQEARLRCSPMKGHSHVYWYRQLPEEGLKFMVYLQKENIIDESGMPKERFSAEFPKEGPSILRIQQVVRGDSAAYFCASSPPGQGADEQYFGPGTRLTVT.

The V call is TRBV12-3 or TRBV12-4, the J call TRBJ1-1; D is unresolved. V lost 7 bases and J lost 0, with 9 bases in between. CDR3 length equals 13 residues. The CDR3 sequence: CASKIQMNTEAFF. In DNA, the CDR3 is TGTGCCAGCAAGATACAGATGAACACTGAAGCTTTCTTT.

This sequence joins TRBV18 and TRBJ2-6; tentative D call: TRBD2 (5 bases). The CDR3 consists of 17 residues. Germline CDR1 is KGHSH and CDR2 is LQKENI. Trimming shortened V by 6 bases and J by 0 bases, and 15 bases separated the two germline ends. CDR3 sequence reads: CASSPAGTRSGANVLTF. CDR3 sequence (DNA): TGTGCCAGCTCCCCCGCGGGCACACGCTCTGGGGCCAACGTCCTGACTTTC.

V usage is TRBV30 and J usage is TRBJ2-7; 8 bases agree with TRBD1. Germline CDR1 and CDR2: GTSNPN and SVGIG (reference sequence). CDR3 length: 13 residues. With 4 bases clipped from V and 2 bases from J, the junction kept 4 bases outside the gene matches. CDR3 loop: CAWKRDRPYEQYF. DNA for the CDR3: TGTGCCTGGAAGAGGGACAGGCCCTACGAGCAGTACTTC.

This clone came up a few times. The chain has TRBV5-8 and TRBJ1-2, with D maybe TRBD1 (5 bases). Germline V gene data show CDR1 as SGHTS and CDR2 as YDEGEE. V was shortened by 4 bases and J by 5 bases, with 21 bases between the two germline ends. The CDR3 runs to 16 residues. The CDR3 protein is CASSPGGDSELYGYTF. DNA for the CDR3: TGTGCCAGCAGCCCCGGAGGGGATTCAGAGCTGTATGGCTACACCTTC.